Listed below are T cell receptor beta chains from one sample, sequenced in a study of vaccination and CD4 T cells after COVID-19. One entry per CDR3 protein, called by TCRdb with MiXCR from the PCR reads. The sample carries about 13,000 distinct CDR3 sequences, less than 35% recorded once. No antigens are known for them. The material was CD4+ T cells from blood, cultured in vitro, obtained before SARS-CoV-2 vaccination. The receptors derive from a human donor who received a COVID-19 vaccine. The CDR3 runs from the conserved cysteine through the conserved F or W. The order of the fields is V gene, clone size, D gene, J gene, CDR3 DNA, CDR3 protein. A D gene is named only where the DNA matches it firmly. Clone size is not always given. Where it is, it says once, few, many or a class for expanded clones.

TRBV12-5,few,-,TRBJ2-3,TGTGCTAGTGGTTTGGTACCCGATGGTCAGGGCAACATCGCAGATACGCAGTATTTT,CASGLVPDGQGNIADTQYF
TRBV5-5,-,TRBD2,TRBJ2-1,TGTGCCAGCAGCTTGGCTCCCCTAGGACTAGCGGGACCCTACAATGAGCAGTTCTTC,CASSLAPLGLAGPYNEQFF
TRBV7-8,-,-,TRBJ2-1,TGTGCCAGCAGCTTGACCGAGGGCTACAATGAGCAGTTCTTC,CASSLTEGYNEQFF
TRBV7-9,few,-,TRBJ1-1,TGTGCCAGCAGCTTCGTAAGGGGTTTCGGCCGGGGGACCACTGAAGCTTTCTTT,CASSFVRGFGRGTTEAFF
TRBV30,few,TRBD1,TRBJ1-2,TGTGCCTGGAGTTCATTCCCGGGACAGGTCTATGGCTACACCTTC,CAWSSFPGQVYGYTF
TRBV5-1,-,TRBD1,TRBJ1-1,TGCGCCAGCAGCGGGACAGGGGCTATGAACACTGAAGCTTTCTTT,CASSGTGAMNTEAFF
TRBV10-1,once,TRBD2,TRBJ2-7,TGCGCCAGCAGCCATAGCGGGGGGGATTCCTACGAGCAGTACTTC,CASSHSGGDSYEQYF
TRBV25-1,few,-,TRBJ2-5,TGTGCCAGCAGTGAATCAGAGCGACTAATAGAGACCCAGTACTTC,CASSESERLIETQYF
TRBV12-5,-,TRBD2,TRBJ2-3,TGTGCTAGTGGTTTGATCCTCGACGGGACTAGCGGCACAGATACGCAGTATTTT,CASGLILDGTSGTDTQYF
TRBV20-1,-,TRBD1,TRBJ2-7,TGCAGTGCTAGATCCGACAGGGACGAGCAGTACTTC,CSARSDRDEQYF
TRBV3-1,-,-,TRBJ2-5,TGTGCCAGCAGCCAAGATTGGAGTATAGAGACCCAGTACTTC,CASSQDWSIETQYF
TRBV7-3,-,-,TRBJ2-6,TGTGCCAGCAGCACCCGTCAGAGGTTTCGCTCTGGGGCCAACGTCCTGACTTTC,CASSTRQRFRSGANVLTF
TRBV2,-,-,TRBJ2-5,TGTGCCAGCAGCTTAATAGGGGACGCAGAGACCCAGTACTTC,CASSLIGDAETQYF
TRBV20-1,large,-,TRBJ1-2,TGCAGTGCTAGAGATACGATGTTGCTTGGCGTTGGCTACACCTTC,CSARDTMLLGVGYTF
TRBV2,few,-,TRBJ1-1,TGTGCCAGCAGTGAAGCTAACACTGAAGCTTTCTTT,CASSEANTEAFF
TRBV7-9,few,-,TRBJ2-3,TGTGCCAGCAGCTTATACTTCGGTTCCTCGCGAGGCACAGATACGCAGTATTTT,CASSLYFGSSRGTDTQYF
TRBV20-1,-,-,TRBJ2-4,TGCAGTGCGCTACCCCCCCGGGCCAAAAACATTCAGTACTTC,CSALPPRAKNIQYF
TRBV2,few,TRBD1,TRBJ2-3,TGTGCCAGCAGCGTCCGGACAGGGGGGAGGTCAGATACGCAGTATTTT,CASSVRTGGRSDTQYF
TRBV6-1,few,-,TRBJ2-1,TGTGCCAGCAGCTCTCGGAACGGGGTCTCTCACAATGAGCAGTTCTTC,CASSSRNGVSHNEQFF
TRBV25-1,-,-,TRBJ2-3,TGTGCCAGCAGTGAATTGGTGGGGGGGGCCACAGATACGCAGTATTTT,CASSELVGGATDTQYF
TRBV30,-,TRBD1,TRBJ2-5,TGTGCCTGGAGTGTACGGGTGGGACAGAAAGAGACCCAGTACTTC,CAWSVRVGQKETQYF
TRBV11-3,-,TRBD1,TRBJ2-7,TGTGCCAGCAGGCGAGACAGGGGGAGCTCCTACGAGCAGTACTTC,CASRRDRGSSYEQYF
TRBV29-1,few,-,TRBJ1-6,TGCAGCGTTGGGGCAGGGAATAATTCACCCCTCCACTTT,CSVGAGNNSPLHF
TRBV7-8,-,-,TRBJ1-5,TGTGCCAGCAGCTTAGCGGCTCGGCCGAATAGCAATCAGCCCCAGCATTTT,CASSLAARPNSNQPQHF
TRBV6-1,few,-,TRBJ1-5,TGTGCCAGCAGTAGGGACACCAATCAGCCCCAGCATTTT,CASSRDTNQPQHF
TRBV12-3/TRBV12-4,-,-,TRBJ1-2,TGTGCCAGCAGTACTAATCGGGCAGGGGCTAACTATGGCTACACCTTC,CASSTNRAGANYGYTF
TRBV5-1,medium-sized,TRBD2,TRBJ2-1,TGCGCCAGCAGCGAGCTCCTAGCGGGGGCTTACAATGAGCAGTTCTTC,CASSELLAGAYNEQFF
TRBV30,-,-,TRBJ1-5,TGTGCCTGGAGCACGCAGAACAATCAGCCCCAGCATTTT,CAWSTQNNQPQHF
TRBV25-1,-,-,TRBJ2-5,TGTGCCAGCGGTGAAGAGACCCAGTACTTC,CASGEETQYF
TRBV2,few,-,TRBJ1-1,TGTGCCAGCAAGAAGAGACAGGTGAACACTGAAGCTTTCTTT,CASKKRQVNTEAFF
TRBV27,-,-,TRBJ1-5,TGTGCCAGCAGTCCCCCCAAGAGAAATGGCAATCAGCCCCAGCATTTT,CASSPPKRNGNQPQHF
TRBV10-1,once,-,TRBJ2-3,TGCGCCAGCAGTGAGTCGGGCACAGGTACGCAGTATTTT,CASSESGTGTQYF
TRBV25-1,-,-,TRBJ2-7,TGTGCCAGCAGTGAATATAGTTTCACAGGGTACTACGAGCAGTACTTC,CASSEYSFTGYYEQYF
TRBV10-2,-,-,TRBJ1-1,TGCGCCACCACTGAGGGCGGGAAAATGGGGACTGAAGCTTTCTTT,CATTEGGKMGTEAFF
TRBV19,few,-,TRBJ1-2,TGTGCCAGTAGTATACGAACGGGCGGTGCTAACTATGGCTACACCTTC,CASSIRTGGANYGYTF
TRBV6-1,-,TRBD1,TRBJ1-2,TGTGCCAGCAAACAGGGGGCTGGTGGCTACACCTTC,CASKQGAGGYTF
TRBV6-1,-,-,TRBJ2-2,TGTGCCAGCAGTCGGTCAAACGGGGAGCTGTTTTTT,CASSRSNGELFF